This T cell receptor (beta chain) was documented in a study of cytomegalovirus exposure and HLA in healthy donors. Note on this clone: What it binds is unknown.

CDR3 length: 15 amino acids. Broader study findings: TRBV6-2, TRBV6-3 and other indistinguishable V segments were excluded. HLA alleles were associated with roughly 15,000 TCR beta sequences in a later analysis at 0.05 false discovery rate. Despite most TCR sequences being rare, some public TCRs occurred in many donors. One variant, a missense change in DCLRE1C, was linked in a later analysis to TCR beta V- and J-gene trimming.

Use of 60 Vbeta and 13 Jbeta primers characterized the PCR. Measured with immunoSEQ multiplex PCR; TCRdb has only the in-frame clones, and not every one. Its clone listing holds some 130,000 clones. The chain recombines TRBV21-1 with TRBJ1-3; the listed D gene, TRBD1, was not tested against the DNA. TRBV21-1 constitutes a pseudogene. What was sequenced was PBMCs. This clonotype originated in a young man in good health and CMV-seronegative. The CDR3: CASSKVTDRGHTIYF. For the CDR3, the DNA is TGTGCCAGCAGCAAAGTCACGGACAGGGGCCACACCATATATTTT.